This entry lists 17 T cell receptor beta chains sequenced from one sample in a study of human T cells and chemical hapten exposure. Specified time point: patch test 1, 2 weeks after DPC sensitization. The treatment: therapeutic diphenylcyclopropenone sensitization with weekly scalp DPC. TCRdb re-called the RACE reads through MiXCR, storing one row per CDR3 protein. The table has tens of thousands of distinct CDR3 sequences, around 30% seen once; the top ten hold about 9.6%. This specimen consisted of whole blood, obtained in connection with sensitization to the hapten diphenylcyclopropenone (DPC). These receptor sequences come from a man aged 35-49 years with alopecia areata. Some clones in this sample may be carry-over from other donors' samples.

CDR3 sequence reads: CASWGGNTIYF. CDR3 in DNA: TGTGCCAGCTGGGGAGGAAACACCATATATTTT. V usage is TRBV6-1 and J usage is TRBJ1-3; D is ambiguous. The CDR3 covers 11 residues. Germline CDR1 and CDR2: MNHNS and SASEGT. V shed 8 bases and J shed 4 bases, with 6 bases lying between them.

The chain uses TRBV28 and TRBJ2-7; TRBD1 agrees at 8 bases. Germline V gene lookup returns CDR1 MDHEN and CDR2 SYDVKM. After removal of 3 bases from V and 6 bases from J, the junction contained 4 bases not matched to a gene. The CDR3 spans 13 residues. CDR3 nucleotides: TGTGCCAGCAGTTTTGTCAGGGGGCTCGAGCAGTACTTC. Its protein product is CASSFVRGLEQYF.

This clonotype was seen repeatedly, ten times or more. The genes are TRBV6-1 and TRBJ1-5; tentative D call: TRBD1 (5 bases). The CDR3 runs 17 residues. The germline V gene has CDR1 MNHNS and CDR2 SASEGT. Trimming left V 7 bases short and J 0 bases short, with 19 bases between. CDR3 sequence (DNA): TGTGCCAGCACTCCGGGACGGACCCCCCTTAGCAATCAGCCCCAGCATTTT. This codes for CASTPGRTPLSNQPQHF.

This clonotype was found a few times. This chain joins TRBV3-1 and TRBJ2-2; 8 bases map to TRBD2. Germline assignment: CDR1 LGHDT and CDR2 YNNKEL (reference sequence). Losses at the gene ends were 2 bases for V and 0 bases for J; bases not matched to a gene: 2. This CDR3 is 16 amino acids long. The CDR3 DNA follows: TGTGCCAGCAGCCAACAAGCGGGGGCGAACACCGGGGAGCTGTTTTTT. Translation: CASSQQAGANTGELFF.

The CDR3 DNA is TGCAGTGCTAGGGGAACCTTCTCCTACAATGAGCAGTTCTTC. Translation: CSARGTFSYNEQFF. This chain joins TRBV20-1 and TRBJ2-1; D ambiguous. The germline V gene encodes CDR1 DFQATT and CDR2 SNEGSKA (reference sequence). This CDR3 spans 14 amino acids. Trimming took off 3 bases at V and 0 bases at J, with 9 bases between the two ends.

V usage is TRBV10-3 and J usage is TRBJ1-2; 12 bases are shared with TRBD1. Germline V gives CDR1 ENHRY, CDR2 SYGVKD. This CDR3 is 18 amino acids long. Losses at the gene ends were 0 bases for V and 4 bases for J; bases not matched to a gene: 9. This CDR3 is CAISESGQGAKSSYGYTF. Written as DNA, the CDR3 is TGTGCCATCAGTGAGTCGGGACAGGGGGCAAAGTCCAGCTATGGCTACACCTTC.

This clonotype was recorded once. V is TRBV29-1 and J is TRBJ2-1; D may be TRBD2 (7 bases). Trimming cost V 3 bases and J 8 bases, with 17 bases left between them. The CDR3 loop spans 14 amino acids. CDR1 SQVTM and CDR2 ANQGSEA come from the germline V gene. The CDR3 bases are TGCAGCGTTGACGTTTACCCGGGGGGCGATGAGCAGTTCTTC. Amino acid sequence: CSVDVYPGGDEQFF.

This clonotype was seen repeatedly, ten times or more. The gene calls are TRBV15 and TRBJ1-1, with TRBD1 matching over 8 bases. The length of the CDR3 is 13 residues. V lost 8 bases, J lost 6 bases, and 8 bases stayed unmatched. Germline CDR1 is LNHNV and CDR2 is YYDKDF (reference sequence). The CDR3 here is CATVDRVGAEAFF. CDR3 bases: TGTGCCACCGTGGACAGGGTGGGGGCTGAAGCTTTCTTT.

There are a few counts of this clonotype. The chain recombines TRBV28 with TRBJ1-2; weak D call: TRBD1 (5 bases). CDR1 is MDHEN, CDR2 SYDVKM, per germline. This CDR3 is 14 amino acids long. The V end was cut by 7 bases, the J end by 5 bases, with 17 bases between. As DNA, the CDR3 is TGTGCCAGCACCCCAGGGACGGCAAAGTATGGCTACACCTTC. Protein: CASTPGTAKYGYTF.

This clonotype was picked up a small number of times. CDR3 sequence (DNA): TGTGCCAGCAGTTCTACGCCCGGGACAGGGGGCCAGACTAACTATGGCTACACCTTC. Encoded protein: CASSSTPGTGGQTNYGYTF. V is TRBV27 and J is TRBJ1-2; 12 bases agree with TRBD1. V shed 4 bases, J shed 0 bases, and the junction held 12 bases outside the gene matches. CDR3 length: 19 amino acids. The germline V gene has CDR1 MNHEY and CDR2 SMNVEV (reference sequence).

This clonotype was counted a few times. The V gene is TRBV9, the J gene TRBJ2-7; the D call may be TRBD1 or TRBD2 (6 bases each). Trimming left V 3 bases short and J 3 bases short, with 16 bases between. This CDR3 contains 15 residues. Germline-derived CDR1 and CDR2 are SGDLS and YYNGEE. The CDR3 region is CASSAKWGANYEQYF. The DNA of the CDR3 is TGTGCCAGCAGCGCTAAATGGGGGGCAAACTACGAGCAGTACTTC.

The chain recombines TRBV7-2 with TRBJ2-4; 7 positions match TRBD1. Unmatched junction bases numbered 5, after V lost 3 bases and J lost 3 bases. CDR1 is SGHTA, CDR2 FQGNSA, per germline. The CDR3 length is 15 residues. The CDR3 reads CASSFSQGVKNIQYF. The CDR3 DNA sequence: TGTGCCAGCAGCTTTTCGCAGGGGGTCAAAAACATTCAGTACTTC. Based on the CDR3 plus reference TRBV7-2 and TRBJ2-4, the full variable domain is GAGVSQSPSNKVTEKGKDVELRCDPISGHTALYWYRQSLGQGLEFLIYFQGNSAPDKSGLPSDRFSAERTGGSVSTLTIQRTQQEDSAVYLCASSFSQGVKNIQYFGAGTRLSVL.

The chain links TRBV27 to TRBJ1-6; no reliable D call. CDR3 length: 13 amino acids. CDR1 MNHEY and CDR2 SMNVEV come from the germline V gene (reference sequence). Trimming stripped 3 bases from V and 8 bases from J, with 8 bases between. CDR3 bases: TGTGCCAGCAGTTTGATCCCTGATTCACCCCTCCACTTT. Amino acid sequence: CASSLIPDSPLHF.

The rearrangement links TRBV25-1 to TRBJ1-1, with D possibly matching TRBD1 (5 bases). There are 15 residues in the CDR3. The V gene lost 5 bases and the J gene lost 2 bases, with 15 bases spanning the gap. Germline loops: CDR1 MGHDK, CDR2 SYGVNS. The CDR3 DNA reads TGTGCCAGCAGTACCACCAGGGTGTACAACACTGAAGCTTTCTTT. Protein sequence: CASSTTRVYNTEAFF.

The chain employs TRBV25-1 and TRBJ2-7; TRBD2 matches 10 bases. The CDR3 contains 15 residues. V trimming: 2 bases; J trimming: 4 bases; junction bases outside the gene matches: 5. CDR1 is MGHDK, CDR2 SYGVNS, per germline. The CDR3 DNA reads TGTGCCAGCAGTGAAGTCAGCGGGAGGGCGTACGAGCAGTACTTC. It yields the protein CASSEVSGRAYEQYF.

The genes are TRBV11-1 and TRBJ2-1; no firm D call. The CDR3 spans 15 residues. Germline V gene data show CDR1 as SGHAT and CDR2 as FQDESV (reference sequence). The V end lost 2 bases, the J end lost 0 bases, and 8 bases lay between the germline ends. CDR3 in amino acids: CASSLKASSYNEQFF. For the CDR3, the DNA is TGTGCCAGCAGCTTAAAAGCGAGCTCCTACAATGAGCAGTTCTTC.

The CDR3 DNA is TGTGCCTGGAACGACGGACTTGGAGGGGAGCTGTTTTTT. Translated, it gives CAWNDGLGGELFF. The rearrangement joins TRBV30 to TRBJ2-2; TRBD2 is a possible D gene (5 bases). The V gene lost 4 bases and the J gene lost 8 bases, with 14 bases spanning the gap. The CDR3 is made up of 13 amino acids. The V gene's germline CDR1 is GTSNPN and CDR2 SVGIG (reference sequence).